Below are 8 T cell receptor beta chains sequenced from a single sample in a study of T cell repertoires in cytomegalovirus infection. Via MiXCR, TCRdb re-called the reads, giving one row per CDR3 protein. The sample has over 150,000 distinct CDR3 sequences, 13% to 15% seen once. The sequencing sample was made of PBMCs. These receptors came from a human donor in good health (CMV status not recorded). Some clones in this sample may be carry-over from other donors' samples.

This clonotype was found a few times. This sequence joins TRBV15 and TRBJ2-5; D assignment may be TRBD1 or TRBD2 (5 bases each). Germline loops: CDR1 LNHNV, CDR2 YYDKDF (reference sequence). CDR3 size: 13 residues. Trimming stripped 4 bases from V and 5 bases from J, with 11 bases between. CDR3 in DNA: TGTGCCACCAGCATAGGGACGAGGGAGACCCAGTACTTC. As protein: CATSIGTRETQYF.

This clonotype was seen repeatedly, ten times or more. V usage is TRBV10-3 and J usage is TRBJ1-6; D is uncertain. The length of the CDR3 is 14 residues. With 5 bases removed from V and 6 bases from J, the gap between germline ends came to 11 bases. CDR1 and CDR2 from the germline V gene are ENHRY and SYGVKD. CDR3 region: CAISFDGSNSPLHF. In nucleotides, the CDR3 is TGTGCCATCAGTTTTGACGGTTCTAATTCACCCCTCCACTTT.

This clonotype was counted between two and nine times. V and J are TRBV6-6 and TRBJ1-1, with D possibly being TRBD1 (5 bases). Trimming took 4 bases from V and 0 from J, leaving 12 bases between them. Germline V CDR1 and CDR2: MNHNY, SVGAGI (reference sequence). The CDR3 extends over 15 amino acids. CDR3 nucleotides: TGTGCCAGCAGTTCTGCGGGACGGATGAACACTGAAGCTTTCTTT. It codes for CASSSAGRMNTEAFF.

In its sample, this clonotype was seen once. J is TRBJ1-1 and V is TRBV3-1; 12 nucleotides align to TRBD1. The CDR3 is 18 amino acids. CDR1 LGHDT and CDR2 YNNKEL come from the germline V gene (reference sequence). The V segment lost 0 bases and the J segment 7 bases; nucleotides outside the gene matches: 12. The CDR3 here is CASSQDMRGQGAGSEAFF. The CDR3 nucleotides are TGTGCCAGCAGCCAAGATATGCGGGGACAGGGGGCGGGAAGTGAAGCTTTCTTT.

This clonotype was found many times. The J gene is TRBJ2-1, the V gene TRBV19, with D unclear. This CDR3 is 12 amino acids long. From germline, CDR1 is LNHDA and CDR2 SQIVND (reference sequence). Deletions cut 7 bases from V and 6 bases from J, with 10 bases between. CDR3 protein: CASKNSFNEQFF. The CDR3 DNA follows: TGTGCCAGTAAAAACAGCTTCAATGAGCAGTTCTTC.

Many counts were recorded for this clonotype. CDR3 loop: CASSLAGSGPGSGANVLTF. The CDR3 bases are TGTGCCAGCAGCTTAGCGGGGTCAGGGCCGGGCTCTGGGGCCAACGTCCTGACTTTC. The chain has TRBV7-2 and TRBJ2-6; a weak D match, TRBD1 (5 bases). The CDR3 loop spans 19 amino acids. The germline CDR1 and CDR2 sequences are SGHTA and FQGNSA. Between the trimmed V and J ends, which lost 0 bases and 0 bases, there was a span of 15 bases. Full variable domain (remainder filled in from reference TRBV7-2 and TRBJ2-6): GAGVSQSPSNKVTEKGKDVELRCDPISGHTALYWYRQSLGQGLEFLIYFQGNSAPDKSGLPSDRFSAERTGGSVSTLTIQRTQQEDSAVYLCASSLAGSGPGSGANVLTFGAGSRLTVL.

V usage is TRBV29-1 and J usage is TRBJ1-1; no reliable D call. V was pared by 4 bases and J by 4 bases, with 10 bases between. The CDR3 is 12 residues long. CDR1 SQVTM and CDR2 ANQGSEA come from the germline V gene. The chain's CDR3 is CSVVRGFTEAFF. CDR3 in DNA: TGCAGCGTTGTGCGGGGATTCACTGAAGCTTTCTTT. The complete variable domain, with remaining parts taken from reference TRBV29-1 and TRBJ1-1, reads SAVISQKPSRDICQRGTSLTIQCQVDSQVTMMFWYRQQPGQSLTLIATANQGSEATYESGFVIDKFPISRPNLTFSTLTVSNMSPEDSSIYLCSVVRGFTEAFFGQGTRLTVV.

A few counts support this clonotype. The chain carries TRBV6-6 and TRBJ2-7; 7 bases map to TRBD2. Trimming took 0 bases from V and 11 from J; bases not matched to a gene: 4. Per germline, CDR1 MNHNY and CDR2 SVGAGI (reference sequence). There are 12 residues in the CDR3. The CDR3 DNA sequence: TGTGCCAGCAGTTACTCCGGGGCGGGGGAGTACTTC. Protein: CASSYSGAGEYF.